This TCR beta chain was recovered during a study of CD8 T cells in Susac syndrome. With random hexamers, reverse transcription was performed on 0.5 to 1 ug of RNA. TCRdb re-called the immunoSEQ multiplex PCR reads through MiXCR, storing one row per CDR3 protein. The sample holds tens of thousands of distinct CDR3 sequences, about 94% seen once. Diagnostic criteria for definite or probable disease, in their recently defined form, were met by the patients with Susac syndrome. The sequencing input was CD8+ T cells from PBMCs. The receptor was derived from a human donor with Susac syndrome.

CDR3 protein: CAWSPSGTVRNEQFF. CDR3 coding DNA: TGTGCCTGGAGTCCAAGTGGGACAGTTCGCAATGAGCAGTTCTTC. The chain joins TRBV30 to TRBJ2-1; 7 bases are a match to TRBD1. The CDR3 has 15 residues. V gave up 2 bases and J gave up 6 bases; unmatched junction bases: 10. CDR1 GTSNPN and CDR2 SVGIG come from the germline V gene (reference sequence).